This entry lists 8 T cell receptor beta chains sequenced from one sample in a study of cytomegalovirus exposure and HLA in healthy donors. Primers for the PCR totalled 60 Vbeta and 13 Jbeta. The table came from immunoSEQ multiplex PCR; TCRdb's copy has only in-frame clones and leaves some out. Of about 110,000 clones detected, 76% appear once; the ten largest clones hold more than 6.5%. The specimen sequenced was PBMCs. The receptors here all came from a man aged 40-50 years in good health and CMV-seropositive.

This rearrangement joins TRBV28 to TRBJ2-5, with 11 bases identical to TRBD2. The DNA end lines up better with TRBJ2-7; the J call may be wrong. The length of the CDR3 is 15 residues. The germline CDR1 and CDR2 sequences are MDHEN and SYDVKM. CDR3 coding DNA: TGTGCCAGCTACAAGCTAGCGGGGGGCTCCTACGAGCAGTACTTC. Its protein product is CASYKLAGGSYEQYF.

The CDR3 coding sequence is TGTGCCAGCCGTTGGGACAGAAATCAGCCCCAGCATTTT. This translates into CASRWDRNQPQHF. The V and J genes are TRBV7-2 and TRBJ1-5, with 7 bases matching TRBD1. After removal of 8 bases from V and 4 bases from J, the junction contained 5 bases not matched to a gene. The CDR3 covers 13 residues. Germline assignment: CDR1 SGHTA and CDR2 FQGNSA.

This clone turned up a few times. The J gene is TRBJ1-5, the V gene TRBV15; perhaps TRBD1 as D (6 bases). The CDR3 is made up of 15 amino acids. V was cut by 0 bases and J by 0 bases, with 6 bases left in between. Germline V gene data show CDR1 as LNHNV and CDR2 as YYDKDF (reference sequence). The CDR3 region is CATSREGGSNQPQHF. CDR3 nucleotides: TGTGCCACCAGCAGAGAAGGGGGTAGCAATCAGCCCCAGCATTTT.

The chain recombines TRBV2 with TRBJ2-7, with 10 bases matching TRBD2. This CDR3 comprises 17 residues. J lost 3 bases, V lost 10 bases, and 18 bases had no gene match. The germline V gene has CDR1 SNHLY and CDR2 FYNNEI. In DNA, the CDR3 is TGTGCCATCTCTGACCCTGTGGCTAGCGGGAGCGACTACGAGCAGTACTTC. Translation: CAISDPVASGSDYEQYF.

This clone occurred a few times. The rearrangement links TRBV28 to TRBJ2-2; TRBD2 might be the D (6 bases). Trimming stripped 3 bases from V and 2 bases from J, with 13 bases between. The CDR3 loop spans 16 amino acids. Germline V CDR1 and CDR2: MDHEN, SYDVKM. This CDR3 reads CASSFSRTTNTGELFF. CDR3 nucleotides: TGTGCCAGCAGTTTTTCTCGGACTACCAACACCGGGGAGCTGTTTTTT.

The chain recombines TRBV5-3 with TRBJ2-7; 8 bases map to TRBD1. TRBV5-3 is noted as an ORF with a role that remains uncertain. V lost 4 bases, J lost 5 bases, and 8 bases stayed unmatched. The CDR3 spans 14 residues. The CDR3 nucleotides read TGTGCCAGAAGCACAGCAGGGGGCGCCCACGAGCAGTACTTC. It is translated as CARSTAGGAHEQYF.

The rearrangement uses TRBV27 and TRBJ2-7, with 9 bases that match TRBD2. Losses at the gene ends were 7 bases for V and 4 bases for J; bases not matched to a gene: 14. Germline CDR1 and CDR2: MNHEY and SMNVEV (reference sequence). The CDR3 loop spans 16 amino acids. The CDR3 sequence is CASKPEVGSGGYEQYF. CDR3 in DNA: TGTGCCAGCAAGCCCGAGGTTGGTAGCGGGGGATACGAGCAGTACTTC.

The rearrangement links TRBV19 to TRBJ1-1; 7 nucleotides match TRBD1. V dropped 5 bases and J dropped 0; count of bases not matched to a gene: 3. The CDR3 is made up of 14 amino acids. Germline V gene lookup returns CDR1 LNHDA and CDR2 SQIVND (reference sequence). The DNA of the CDR3 is TGTGCCAGTAGTGGGGGACAGTTGAACACTGAAGCTTTCTTT. Protein: CASSGGQLNTEAFF. Supplemented by reference TRBV19 and TRBJ1-1, the full variable domain reads DGGITQSPKYLFRKEGQNVTLSCEQNLNHDAMYWYRQDPGQGLRLIYYSQIVNDFQKGDIAEGYSVSREKKESFPLTVTSAQKNPTAFYLCASSGGQLNTEAFFGQGTRLTVV.